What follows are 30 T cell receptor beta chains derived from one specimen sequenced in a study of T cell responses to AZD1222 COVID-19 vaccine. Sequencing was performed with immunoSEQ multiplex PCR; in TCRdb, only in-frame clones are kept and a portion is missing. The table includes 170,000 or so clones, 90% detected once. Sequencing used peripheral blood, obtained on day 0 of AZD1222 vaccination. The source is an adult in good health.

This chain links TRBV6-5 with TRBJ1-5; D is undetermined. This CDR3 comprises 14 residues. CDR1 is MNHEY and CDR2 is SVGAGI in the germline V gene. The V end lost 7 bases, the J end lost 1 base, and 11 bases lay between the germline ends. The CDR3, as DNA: TGTGCCAGCACCACCAGCGTAAGCAATCAGCCCCAGCATTTT. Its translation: CASTTSVSNQPQHF.

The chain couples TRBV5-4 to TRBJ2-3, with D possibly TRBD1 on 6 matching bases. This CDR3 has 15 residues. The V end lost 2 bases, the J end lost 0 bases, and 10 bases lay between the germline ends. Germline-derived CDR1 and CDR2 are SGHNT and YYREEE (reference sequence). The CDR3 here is CASSFGGPSTDTQYF. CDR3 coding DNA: TGTGCCAGCAGCTTTGGGGGCCCTAGCACAGATACGCAGTATTTT.

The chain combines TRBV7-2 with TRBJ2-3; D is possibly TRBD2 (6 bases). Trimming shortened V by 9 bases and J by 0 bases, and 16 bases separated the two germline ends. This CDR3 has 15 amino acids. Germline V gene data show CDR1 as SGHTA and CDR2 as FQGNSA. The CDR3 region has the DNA TGTGCCAGTTCGGAGGGTGGAAGAAGCACAGATACGCAGTATTTT. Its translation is CASSEGGRSTDTQYF.

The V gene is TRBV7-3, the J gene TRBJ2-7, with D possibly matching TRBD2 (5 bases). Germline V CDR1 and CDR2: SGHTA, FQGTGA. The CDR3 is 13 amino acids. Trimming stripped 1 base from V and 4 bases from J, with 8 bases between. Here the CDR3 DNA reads TGTGCCAGCAGCTTAATTGGAGGATACGAGCAGTACTTC. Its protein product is CASSLIGGYEQYF.

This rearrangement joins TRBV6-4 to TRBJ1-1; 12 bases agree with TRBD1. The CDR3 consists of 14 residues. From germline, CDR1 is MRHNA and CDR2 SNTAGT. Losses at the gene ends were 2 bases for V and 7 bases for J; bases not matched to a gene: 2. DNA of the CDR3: TGTGCCAGCAGTGACGGGACAGGGGGCGGTGAAGCTTTCTTT. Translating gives CASSDGTGGGEAFF.

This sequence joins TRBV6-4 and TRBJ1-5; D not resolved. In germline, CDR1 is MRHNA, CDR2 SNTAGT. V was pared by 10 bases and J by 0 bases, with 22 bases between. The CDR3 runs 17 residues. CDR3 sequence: CANIRANLFYSNQPQHF. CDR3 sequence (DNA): TGTGCCAACATAAGGGCGAACCTTTTCTATAGCAATCAGCCCCAGCATTTT.

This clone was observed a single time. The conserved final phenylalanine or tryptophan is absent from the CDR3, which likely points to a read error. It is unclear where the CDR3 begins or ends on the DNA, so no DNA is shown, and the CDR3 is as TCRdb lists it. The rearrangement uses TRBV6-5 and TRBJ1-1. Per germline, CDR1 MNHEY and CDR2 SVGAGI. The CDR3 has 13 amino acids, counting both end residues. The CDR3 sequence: CASSYTPGGSSPY.

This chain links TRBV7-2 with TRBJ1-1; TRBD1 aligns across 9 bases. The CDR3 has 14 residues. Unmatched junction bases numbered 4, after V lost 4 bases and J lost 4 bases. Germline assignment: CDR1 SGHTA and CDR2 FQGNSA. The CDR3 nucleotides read TGTGCCAGCAGCTCATACAGGGGGCGCACTGAAGCTTTCTTT. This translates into CASSSYRGRTEAFF.

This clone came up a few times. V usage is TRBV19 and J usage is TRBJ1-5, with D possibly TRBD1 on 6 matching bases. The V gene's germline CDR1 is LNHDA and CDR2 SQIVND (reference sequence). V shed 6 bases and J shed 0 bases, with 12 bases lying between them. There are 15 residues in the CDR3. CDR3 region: CASRRGHYSNQPQHF. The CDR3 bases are TGTGCCAGTAGGAGGGGACATTATAGCAATCAGCCCCAGCATTTT. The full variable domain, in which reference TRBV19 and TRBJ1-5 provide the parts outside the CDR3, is DGGITQSPKYLFRKEGQNVTLSCEQNLNHDAMYWYRQDPGQGLRLIYYSQIVNDFQKGDIAEGYSVSREKKESFPLTVTSAQKNPTAFYLCASRRGHYSNQPQHFGDGTRLSIL.

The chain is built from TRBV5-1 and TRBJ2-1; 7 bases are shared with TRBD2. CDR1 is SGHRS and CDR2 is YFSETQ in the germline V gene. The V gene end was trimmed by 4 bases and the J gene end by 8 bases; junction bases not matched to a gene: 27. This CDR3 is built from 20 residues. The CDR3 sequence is CASSLGEGTAPPLGRYEQFF. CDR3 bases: TGCGCCAGCAGCCTGGGGGAGGGTACAGCCCCCCCCCTCGGAAGGTATGAGCAGTTCTTC.

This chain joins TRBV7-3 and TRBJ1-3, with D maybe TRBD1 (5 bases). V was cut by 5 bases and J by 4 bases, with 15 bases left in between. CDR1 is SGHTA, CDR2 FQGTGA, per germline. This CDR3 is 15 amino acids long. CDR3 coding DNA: TGTGCCAGCAGCCCGGGCTGGGGCACCGGAAACACCATATATTTT. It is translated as CASSPGWGTGNTIYF.

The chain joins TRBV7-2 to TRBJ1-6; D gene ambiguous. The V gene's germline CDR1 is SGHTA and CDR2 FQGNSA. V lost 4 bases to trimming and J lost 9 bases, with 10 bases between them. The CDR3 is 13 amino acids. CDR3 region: CASSSNIRSPLHF. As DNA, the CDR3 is TGTGCCAGCAGCTCAAATATTCGTTCACCCCTCCACTTT. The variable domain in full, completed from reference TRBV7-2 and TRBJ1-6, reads GAGVSQSPSNKVTEKGKDVELRCDPISGHTALYWYRQSLGQGLEFLIYFQGNSAPDKSGLPSDRFSAERTGGSVSTLTIQRTQQEDSAVYLCASSSNIRSPLHFGNGTRLTVT.

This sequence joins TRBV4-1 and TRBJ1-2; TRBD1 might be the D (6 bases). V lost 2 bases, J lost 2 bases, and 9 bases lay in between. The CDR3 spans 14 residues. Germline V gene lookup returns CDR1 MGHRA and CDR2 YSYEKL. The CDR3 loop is CASSQQQGNYGYTF. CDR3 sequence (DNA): TGCGCCAGCAGCCAACAACAGGGAAACTATGGCTACACCTTC.

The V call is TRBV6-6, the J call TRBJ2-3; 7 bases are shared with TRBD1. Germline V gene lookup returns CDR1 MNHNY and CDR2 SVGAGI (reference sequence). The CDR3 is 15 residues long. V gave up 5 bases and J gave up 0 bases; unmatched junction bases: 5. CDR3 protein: CASSDRATSTDTQYF. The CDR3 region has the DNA TGTGCCAGCAGTGACAGGGCAACTAGCACAGATACGCAGTATTTT.

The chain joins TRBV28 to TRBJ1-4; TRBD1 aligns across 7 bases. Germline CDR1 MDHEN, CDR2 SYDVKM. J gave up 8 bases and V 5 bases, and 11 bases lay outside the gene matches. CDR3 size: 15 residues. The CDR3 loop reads CASSPLDREGEKLFF. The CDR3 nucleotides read TGTGCCAGCAGTCCCCTAGACAGGGAGGGGGAAAAACTGTTTTTT.

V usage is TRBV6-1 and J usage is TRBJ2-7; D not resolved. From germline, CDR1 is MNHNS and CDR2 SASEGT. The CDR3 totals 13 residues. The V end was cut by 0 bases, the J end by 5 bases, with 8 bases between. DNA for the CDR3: TGTGCCAGCAGTGAAGCCCAGCACGACGAGCAGTACTTC. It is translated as CASSEAQHDEQYF.

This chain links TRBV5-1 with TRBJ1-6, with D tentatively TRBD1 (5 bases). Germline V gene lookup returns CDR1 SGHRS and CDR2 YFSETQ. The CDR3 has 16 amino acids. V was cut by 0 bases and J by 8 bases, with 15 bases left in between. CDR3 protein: CASSLVGEGDDSPLHF. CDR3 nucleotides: TGCGCCAGCAGCTTGGTCGGGGAAGGGGATGATTCACCCCTCCACTTT.

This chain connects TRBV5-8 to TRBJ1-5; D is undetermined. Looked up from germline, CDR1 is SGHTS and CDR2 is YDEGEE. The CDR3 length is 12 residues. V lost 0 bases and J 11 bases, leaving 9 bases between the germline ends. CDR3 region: CASSLVEAAQHF. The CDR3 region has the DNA TGTGCCAGCAGCTTGGTAGAGGCGGCCCAGCATTTT.

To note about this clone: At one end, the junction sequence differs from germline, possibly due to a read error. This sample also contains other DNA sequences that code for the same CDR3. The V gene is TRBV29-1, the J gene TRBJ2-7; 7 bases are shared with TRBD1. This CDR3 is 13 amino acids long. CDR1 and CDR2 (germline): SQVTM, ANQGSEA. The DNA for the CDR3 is TGCAGCGTTGAGGGACAGCAGAGATACGAACAGTACTTC. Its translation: CSVEGQQRYEQYF.

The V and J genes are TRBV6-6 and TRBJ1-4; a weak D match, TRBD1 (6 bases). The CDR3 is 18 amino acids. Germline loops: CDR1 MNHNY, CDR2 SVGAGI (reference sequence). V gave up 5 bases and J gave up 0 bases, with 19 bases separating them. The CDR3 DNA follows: TGTGCCAGCAGTCTCGACCCGGCAGGGGCCCCAACTAATGAAAAACTGTTTTTT. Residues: CASSLDPAGAPTNEKLFF.

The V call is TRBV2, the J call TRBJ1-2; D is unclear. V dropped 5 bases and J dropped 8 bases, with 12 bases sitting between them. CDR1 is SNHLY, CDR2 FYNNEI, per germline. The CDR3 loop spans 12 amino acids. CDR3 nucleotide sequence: TGTGCCAGCAGTCCCCAAACGCTCGGCTACACCTTC. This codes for CASSPQTLGYTF.

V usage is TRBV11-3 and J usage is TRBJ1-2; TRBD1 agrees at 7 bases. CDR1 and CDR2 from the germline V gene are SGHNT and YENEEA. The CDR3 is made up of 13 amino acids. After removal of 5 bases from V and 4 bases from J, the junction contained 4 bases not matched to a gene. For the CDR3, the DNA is TGTGCCAGCAGCATCGGGACAGCCTATGGCTACACCTTC. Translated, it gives CASSIGTAYGYTF.

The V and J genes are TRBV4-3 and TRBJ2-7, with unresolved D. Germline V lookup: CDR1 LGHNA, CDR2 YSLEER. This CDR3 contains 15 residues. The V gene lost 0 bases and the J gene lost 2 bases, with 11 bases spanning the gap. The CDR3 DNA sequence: TGCGCCAGCAGCCAAGATTTCGCGTACCCCTACGAGCAGTACTTC. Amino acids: CASSQDFAYPYEQYF.

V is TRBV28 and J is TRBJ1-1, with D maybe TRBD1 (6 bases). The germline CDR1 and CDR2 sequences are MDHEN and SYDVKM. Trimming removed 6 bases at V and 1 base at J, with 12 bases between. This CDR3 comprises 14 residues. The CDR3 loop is CASRTQGKNTEAFF. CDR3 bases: TGTGCCAGCAGGACGCAGGGGAAGAACACTGAAGCTTTCTTT.

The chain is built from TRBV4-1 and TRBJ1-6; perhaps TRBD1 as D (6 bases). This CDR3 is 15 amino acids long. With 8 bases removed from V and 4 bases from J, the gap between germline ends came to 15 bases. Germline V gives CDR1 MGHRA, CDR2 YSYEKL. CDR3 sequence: CASGEDRTYNSPLHF. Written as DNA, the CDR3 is TGCGCCAGCGGTGAGGACAGAACTTATAATTCACCCCTCCACTTT.

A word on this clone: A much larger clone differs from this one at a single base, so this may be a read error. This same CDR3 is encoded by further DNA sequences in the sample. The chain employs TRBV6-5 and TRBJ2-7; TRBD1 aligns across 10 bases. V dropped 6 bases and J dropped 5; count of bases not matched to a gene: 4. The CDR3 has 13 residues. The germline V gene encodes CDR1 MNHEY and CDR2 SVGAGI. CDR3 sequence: CASSRDRGHEQYF. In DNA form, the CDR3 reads TGTGCCAGCAGCCGGGACAGGGGTCACGAGCAGTACTTC.

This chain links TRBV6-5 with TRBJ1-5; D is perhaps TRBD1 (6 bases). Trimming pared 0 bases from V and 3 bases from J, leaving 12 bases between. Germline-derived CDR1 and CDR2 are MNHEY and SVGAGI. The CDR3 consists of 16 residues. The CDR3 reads CASSYSAQGINQPQHF. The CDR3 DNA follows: TGTGCCAGCAGTTACTCGGCGCAGGGGATCAATCAGCCCCAGCATTTT.

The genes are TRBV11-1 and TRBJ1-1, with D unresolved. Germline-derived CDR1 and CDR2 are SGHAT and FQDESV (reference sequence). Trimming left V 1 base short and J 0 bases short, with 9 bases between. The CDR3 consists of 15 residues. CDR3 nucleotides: TGTGCCAGCAGCTTAGTTACTGGGATGAACACTGAAGCTTTCTTT. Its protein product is CASSLVTGMNTEAFF.

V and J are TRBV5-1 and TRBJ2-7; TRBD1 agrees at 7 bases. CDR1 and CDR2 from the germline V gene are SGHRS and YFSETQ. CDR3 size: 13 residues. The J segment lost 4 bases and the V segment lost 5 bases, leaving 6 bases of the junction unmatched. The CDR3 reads CASRLGGTYEQYF. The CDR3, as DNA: TGCGCCAGCAGATTAGGGGGCACGTACGAGCAGTACTTC.

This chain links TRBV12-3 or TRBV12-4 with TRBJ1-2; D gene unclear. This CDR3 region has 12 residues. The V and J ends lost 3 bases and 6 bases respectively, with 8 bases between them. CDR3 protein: CASSLTANGYTF. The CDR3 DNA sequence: TGTGCCAGCAGTTTGACGGCGAATGGCTACACCTTC.